This record concerns one T cell receptor (beta chain) sequence. Its target is unknown. The CDR3 has 12 residues. V dropped 4 bases and J dropped 3 bases, with 7 bases sitting between them. Germline V gene sequence: CDR1 SGHNT, CDR2 YYREEE (reference sequence). The data were produced by immunoSEQ multiplex PCR, yet TCRdb's version contains in-frame clones alone and is incomplete. The profile covers roughly 60,000 clones, with around 90% appearing a single time and around a tenth taken by the ten largest. The sample comes from a study of PD-1 blockade in classical Hodgkin lymphoma. Regarding time point: cycle 4 day 1 (C4D1), after less than 7 weeks of nivolumab. Following autologous stem cell transplantation, relapse occurred in every patient, and exposure to brentuximab vedotin varied. Overall study results and limits: Nivolumab starters within 1 year of ASCT were excluded. Those achieving complete response showed baseline diversity like newly diagnosed patients.

The sample here was peripheral blood mononuclear cells (PBMCs), taken before the fourth cycle of nivolumab. This receptor was obtained from a human donor with classical Hodgkin lymphoma. The J gene is TRBJ1-2, the V gene TRBV5-4, with a tentative D call TRBD1 (5 bases). CDR3: CASSGTDYGYTF. In DNA, the CDR3 is TGTGCCAGCAGCGGGACTGACTATGGCTACACCTTC.